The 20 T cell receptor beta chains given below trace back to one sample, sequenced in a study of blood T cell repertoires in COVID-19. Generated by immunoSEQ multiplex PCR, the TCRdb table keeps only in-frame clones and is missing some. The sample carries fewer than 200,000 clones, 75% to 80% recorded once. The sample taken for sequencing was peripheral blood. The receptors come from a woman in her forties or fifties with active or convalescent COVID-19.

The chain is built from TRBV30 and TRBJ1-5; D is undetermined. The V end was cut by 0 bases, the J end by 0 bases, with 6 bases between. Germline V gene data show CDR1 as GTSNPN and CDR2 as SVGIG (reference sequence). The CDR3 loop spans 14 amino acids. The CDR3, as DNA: TGTGCCTGGAGTGTCCTAAATAGCAATCAGCCCCAGCATTTT. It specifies CAWSVLNSNQPQHF.

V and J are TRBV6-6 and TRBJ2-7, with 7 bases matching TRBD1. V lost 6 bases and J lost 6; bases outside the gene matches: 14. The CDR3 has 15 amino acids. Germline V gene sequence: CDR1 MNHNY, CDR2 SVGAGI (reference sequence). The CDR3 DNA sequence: TGTGCCAGCAGACATTACCGGGACAGCATCTCCGAGCAGTACTTC. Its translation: CASRHYRDSISEQYF.

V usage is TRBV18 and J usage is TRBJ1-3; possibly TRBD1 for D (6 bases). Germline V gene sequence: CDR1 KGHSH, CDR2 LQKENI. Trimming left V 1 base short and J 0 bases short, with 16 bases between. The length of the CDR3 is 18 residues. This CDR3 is CASSPQRPGHSSGNTIYF. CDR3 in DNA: TGTGCCAGCTCACCACAAAGACCGGGACACTCCTCTGGAAACACCATATATTTT.

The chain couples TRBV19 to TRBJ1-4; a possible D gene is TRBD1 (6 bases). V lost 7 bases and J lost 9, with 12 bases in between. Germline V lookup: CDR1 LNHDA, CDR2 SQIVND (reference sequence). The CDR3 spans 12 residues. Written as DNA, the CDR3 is TGTGCCAGTACGGTGGACAGCCAAAAACTGTTTTTT. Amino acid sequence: CASTVDSQKLFF.

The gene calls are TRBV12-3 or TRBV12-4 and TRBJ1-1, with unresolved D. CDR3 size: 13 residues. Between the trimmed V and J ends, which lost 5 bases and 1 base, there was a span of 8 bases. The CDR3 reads CASSPRQNTEAFF. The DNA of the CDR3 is TGTGCCAGCAGTCCCCGACAGAACACTGAAGCTTTCTTT.

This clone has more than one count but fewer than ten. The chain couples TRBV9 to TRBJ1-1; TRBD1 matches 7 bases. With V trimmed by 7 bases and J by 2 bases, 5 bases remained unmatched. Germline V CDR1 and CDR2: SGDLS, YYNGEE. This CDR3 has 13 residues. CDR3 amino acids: CASGDSSNTEAFF. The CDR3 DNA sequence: TGTGCCAGCGGGGACAGTTCTAACACTGAAGCTTTCTTT.

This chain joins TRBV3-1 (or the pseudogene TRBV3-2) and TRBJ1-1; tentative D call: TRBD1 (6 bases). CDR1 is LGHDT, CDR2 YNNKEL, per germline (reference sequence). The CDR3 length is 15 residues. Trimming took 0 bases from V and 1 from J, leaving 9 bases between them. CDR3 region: CASSQDGRGNTEAFF. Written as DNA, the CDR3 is TGTGCCAGCAGCCAAGATGGCAGGGGGAACACTGAAGCTTTCTTT.

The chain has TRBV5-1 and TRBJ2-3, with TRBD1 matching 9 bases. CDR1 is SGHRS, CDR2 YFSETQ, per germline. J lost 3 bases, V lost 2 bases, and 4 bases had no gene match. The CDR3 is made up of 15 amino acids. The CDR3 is CASSFGDRGTDTQYF. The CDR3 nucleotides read TGCGCCAGCAGCTTTGGTGACAGGGGGACAGATACGCAGTATTTT.

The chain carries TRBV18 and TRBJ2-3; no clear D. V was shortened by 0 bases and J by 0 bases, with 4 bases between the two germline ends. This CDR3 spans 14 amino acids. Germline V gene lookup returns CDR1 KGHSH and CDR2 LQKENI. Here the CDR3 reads CASSPPSSTDTQYF. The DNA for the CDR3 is TGTGCCAGCTCACCACCCTCTAGCACAGATACGCAGTATTTT.

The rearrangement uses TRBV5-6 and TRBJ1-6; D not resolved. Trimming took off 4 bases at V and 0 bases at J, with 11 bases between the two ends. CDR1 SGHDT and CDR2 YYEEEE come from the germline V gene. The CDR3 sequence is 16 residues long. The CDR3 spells CASSPYGSSYNSPLHF. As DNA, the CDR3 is TGTGCCAGCAGCCCCTATGGGAGCTCCTATAATTCACCCCTCCACTTT.

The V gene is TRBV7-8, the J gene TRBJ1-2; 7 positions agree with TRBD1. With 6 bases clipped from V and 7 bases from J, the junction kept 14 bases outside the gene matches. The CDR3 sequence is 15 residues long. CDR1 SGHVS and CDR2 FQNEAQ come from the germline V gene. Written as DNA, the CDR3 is TGTGCCAGCAGTAGGGTTGACAGGGCATCACCTGGCTACACCTTC. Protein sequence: CASSRVDRASPGYTF.

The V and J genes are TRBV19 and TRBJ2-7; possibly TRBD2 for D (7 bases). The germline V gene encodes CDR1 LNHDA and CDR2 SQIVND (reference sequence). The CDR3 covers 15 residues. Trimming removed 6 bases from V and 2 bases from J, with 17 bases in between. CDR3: CASRGGGLAAYEQYF. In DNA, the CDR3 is TGTGCCAGTAGAGGGGGGGGTCTTGCGGCCTACGAGCAGTACTTC.

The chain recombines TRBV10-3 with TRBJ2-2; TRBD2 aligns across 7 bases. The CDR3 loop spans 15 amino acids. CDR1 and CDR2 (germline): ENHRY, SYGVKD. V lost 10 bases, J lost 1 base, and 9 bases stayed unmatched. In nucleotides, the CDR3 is TGTGCCAGCGGCCGCAGGGAGGGGAACACCGGGGAGCTGTTTTTT. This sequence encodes CASGRREGNTGELFF.

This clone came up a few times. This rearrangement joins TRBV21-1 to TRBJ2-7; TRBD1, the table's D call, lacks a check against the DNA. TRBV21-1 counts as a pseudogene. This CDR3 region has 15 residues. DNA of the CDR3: TGTGCCAGCAAGGGGGACAGGAAGGGGTTCTACGAGCAGTACTTC. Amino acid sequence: CASKGDRKGFYEQYF.

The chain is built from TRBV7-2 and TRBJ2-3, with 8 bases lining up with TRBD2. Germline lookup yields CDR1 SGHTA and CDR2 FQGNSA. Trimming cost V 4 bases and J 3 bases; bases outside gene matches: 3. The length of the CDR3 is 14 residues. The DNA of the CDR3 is TGTGCCAGCAGCTCTGGCGGGGGGACAGATACGCAGTATTTT. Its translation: CASSSGGGTDTQYF.

The CDR3 DNA follows: TGTGCCAGCAGTCCGACTAGTTGGGGAACTAGCACAGATACGCAGTATTTT. This sequence encodes CASSPTSWGTSTDTQYF. The chain carries TRBV27 and TRBJ2-3, with D maybe TRBD2 (6 bases). The CDR3 totals 17 residues. The V end was cut by 5 bases, the J end by 0 bases, with 18 bases between. The germline V gene has CDR1 MNHEY and CDR2 SMNVEV (reference sequence).

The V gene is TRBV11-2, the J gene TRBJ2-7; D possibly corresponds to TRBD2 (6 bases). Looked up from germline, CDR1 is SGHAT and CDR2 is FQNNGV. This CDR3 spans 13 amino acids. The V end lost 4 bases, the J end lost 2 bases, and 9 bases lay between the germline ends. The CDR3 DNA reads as TGTGCCAGCAGCTCGACTAGAACCTACGAGCAGTACTTC. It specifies CASSSTRTYEQYF.

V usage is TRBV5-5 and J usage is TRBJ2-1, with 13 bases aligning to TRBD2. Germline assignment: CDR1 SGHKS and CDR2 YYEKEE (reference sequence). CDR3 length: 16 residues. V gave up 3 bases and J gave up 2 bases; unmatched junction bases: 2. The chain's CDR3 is CASSWGTSGTYNEQFF. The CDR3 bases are TGTGCCAGCAGCTGGGGGACTAGCGGGACCTACAATGAGCAGTTCTTC. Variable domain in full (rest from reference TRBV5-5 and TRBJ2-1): DAGVTQSPTHLIKTRGQQVTLRCSPISGHKSVSWYQQVLGQGPQFIFQYYEKEERGRGNFPDRFSARQFPNYSSELNVNALLLGDSALYLCASSWGTSGTYNEQFFGPGTRLTVL.

CDR3 region: CASSSSAGYSYEQYF. The CDR3 DNA reads TGTGCCAGCAGTAGCTCTGCGGGTTACTCCTACGAGCAGTACTTC. The chain joins TRBV28 to TRBJ2-7; weak D call: TRBD2 (5 bases). CDR1 is MDHEN and CDR2 is SYDVKM in the germline V gene. CDR3 length equals 15 residues. V was clipped by 5 bases and J by 0 bases, with 14 bases between them.

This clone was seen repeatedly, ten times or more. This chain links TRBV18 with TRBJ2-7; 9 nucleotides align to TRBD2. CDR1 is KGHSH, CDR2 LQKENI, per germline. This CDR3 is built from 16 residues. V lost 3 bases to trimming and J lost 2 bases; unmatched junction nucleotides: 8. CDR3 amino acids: CASSPPLAGSPYEQYF. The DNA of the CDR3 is TGTGCCAGCTCACCCCCCCTAGCGGGGTCCCCCTACGAGCAGTACTTC.